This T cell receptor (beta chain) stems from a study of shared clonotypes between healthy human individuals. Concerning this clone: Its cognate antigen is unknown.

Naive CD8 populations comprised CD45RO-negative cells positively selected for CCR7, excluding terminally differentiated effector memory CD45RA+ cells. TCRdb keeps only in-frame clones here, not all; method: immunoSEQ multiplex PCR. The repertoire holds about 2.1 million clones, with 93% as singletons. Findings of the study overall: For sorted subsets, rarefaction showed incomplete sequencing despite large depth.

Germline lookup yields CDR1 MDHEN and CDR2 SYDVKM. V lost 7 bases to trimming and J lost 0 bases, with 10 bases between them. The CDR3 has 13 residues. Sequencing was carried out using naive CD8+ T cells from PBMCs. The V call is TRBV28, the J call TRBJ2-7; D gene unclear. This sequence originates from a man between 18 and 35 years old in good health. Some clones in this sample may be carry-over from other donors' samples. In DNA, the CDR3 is TGTGCCAGCAACCTAGATTACTCCTACGAGCAGTACTTC. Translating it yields CASNLDYSYEQYF.